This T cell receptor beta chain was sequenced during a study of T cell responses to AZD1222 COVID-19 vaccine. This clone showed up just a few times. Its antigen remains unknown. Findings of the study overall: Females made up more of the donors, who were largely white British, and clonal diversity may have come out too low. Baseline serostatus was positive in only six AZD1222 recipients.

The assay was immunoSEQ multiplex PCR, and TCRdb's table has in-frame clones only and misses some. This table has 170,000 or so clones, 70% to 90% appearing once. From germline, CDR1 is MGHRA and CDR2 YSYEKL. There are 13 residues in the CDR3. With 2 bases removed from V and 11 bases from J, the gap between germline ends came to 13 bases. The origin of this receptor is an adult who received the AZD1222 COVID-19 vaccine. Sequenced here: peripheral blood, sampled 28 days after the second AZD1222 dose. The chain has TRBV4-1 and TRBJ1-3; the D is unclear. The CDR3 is CASSQIRGNPIYF. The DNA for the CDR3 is TGCGCCAGCAGCCAAATCCGGGGTAACCCCATATATTTT.